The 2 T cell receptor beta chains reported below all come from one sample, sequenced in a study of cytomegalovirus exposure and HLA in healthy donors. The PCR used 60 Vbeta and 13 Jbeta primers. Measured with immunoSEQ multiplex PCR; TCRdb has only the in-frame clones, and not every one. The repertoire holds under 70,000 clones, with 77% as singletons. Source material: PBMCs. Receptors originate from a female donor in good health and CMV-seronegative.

The DNA for the CDR3 is TGTGCCAGCAGGTTCCCAGGGTGGATGCGTGGCTACACCTTC. Translated: CASRFPGWMRGYTF. V usage is TRBV6-5 and J usage is TRBJ1-2, with D maybe TRBD1 (5 bases). Trimming cost V 6 bases and J 7 bases, with 18 bases left between them. Germline V gene data show CDR1 as MNHEY and CDR2 as SVGAGI. This CDR3 has 14 residues.

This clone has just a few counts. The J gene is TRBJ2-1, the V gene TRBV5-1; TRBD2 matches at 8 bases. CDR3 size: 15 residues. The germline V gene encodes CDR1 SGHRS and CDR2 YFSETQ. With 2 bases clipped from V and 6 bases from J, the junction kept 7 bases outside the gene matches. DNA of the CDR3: TGCGCCAGCAGCTTCCCCAGCGGGGGTTTCAATGAGCAGTTCTTC. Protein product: CASSFPSGGFNEQFF.